This TCR beta chain emerged from a study of cytomegalovirus exposure and HLA in healthy donors. Study observations and caveats: A missense DCLRE1C variant was associated with V- and J-gene trimming of TCR beta chains in a later analysis, and an independent cohort replicated the association. Versus the approximately 700-donor mean, an Asian-associated ancestry cluster reportedly showed fewer N-insertions in a later analysis.

Comments on this clone: Its cognate antigen is unknown. This sample includes further DNA sequences coding for the same CDR3.

The germline V gene encodes CDR1 SGHDT and CDR2 YYEEEE. V lost 3 bases and J lost 3; bases outside the gene matches: 9. The CDR3 is 16 amino acids. In the PCR, 60 Vbeta and 13 Jbeta primers were used. TCRdb's copy holds only in-frame clones and misses some; the assay was immunoSEQ multiplex PCR. In all, the sample yields some 130,000 clones. Sample: PBMCs. This chain connects TRBV5-6 to TRBJ1-1; 9 nucleotides line up with TRBD1. The TCR originated in a man between 18 and 35 years old in good health and CMV-seronegative. The CDR3 DNA reads TGTGCCAGCAGCTCGCCCGGGACAGGGACTGACACTGAAGCTTTCTTT. Amino acid sequence: CASSSPGTGTDTEAFF.